This note documents a single TCR beta chain sequence. V lost 5 bases to trimming and J lost 7 bases, with 9 bases between them. Germline CDR1 SGHAT, CDR2 FQDESV (reference sequence). This CDR3 is 11 amino acids long. Clones were sequenced by immunoSEQ multiplex PCR, and TCRdb holds only the in-frame ones, with some missing. The sample has about 2.4 million clones; over 85% are singletons. The sample originates from a study of shared clonotypes between healthy human individuals. The chain combines TRBV11-1 with TRBJ2-7; D uncertain. The source of this sequence is a man between 18 and 29 years old in good health. Some clones in this sample may be carry-over from other donors' samples. Material: naive CD4+ T cells from PBMCs. The subset: CD45RA+ positively selected. CDR3 region: CASSPGWEQYF. The DNA of the CDR3 is TGTGCCAGCAGCCCCGGGTGGGAGCAGTACTTC.